This is a list of T cell receptor beta chains from one sample in a study of T cells after yellow fever vaccination. TCRdb passed the 5' RACE reads through MiXCR, listing each CDR3 protein once. The sample consists of some 390,000 distinct CDR3 sequences, 6.2% of them appearing once. The starting material was PBMCs, obtained 5 days after the yellow fever booster vaccination. These receptor sequences come from a man aged 30 to 45 who received the YFV17D yellow fever vaccine. The CDR3 runs from the conserved cysteine through the conserved F or W. D genes are given only for firm matches. A row's size may be missing; if present it is once, few, many or a size class.

.,TRBJ2-1,TRBV12-3/TRBV12-4,13,few,CASRSRGNNEQFF,TGTGCCAGCAGATCCCGGGGGAACAATGAGCAGTTCTTC
TRBD1,TRBJ2-7,TRBV20-1,13,many,CSATPPQGNEQYF,TGCAGTGCCACCCCCCCACAGGGGAACGAGCAGTACTTC
TRBD1,TRBJ2-1,TRBV9,15,many,CASSPPRQGTNEQFF,TGTGCCAGCAGCCCCCCGAGACAGGGAACGAATGAGCAGTTCTTC
.,TRBJ2-7,TRBV7-2,16,many,CASSYNPHRARDEQYF,TGTGCCAGCAGCTATAACCCCCACAGGGCTAGGGACGAGCAGTACTTC
TRBD1,TRBJ2-7,TRBV28,15,few,CASSRPAGTGGEQYF,TGTGCCAGCAGCCGCCCAGCCGGGACAGGGGGCGAGCAGTACTTC
TRBD2,TRBJ2-1,TRBV12-3/TRBV12-4,14,many,CASSSPGLAHEQFF,TGTGCCAGCAGTTCCCCCGGACTAGCCCATGAGCAGTTCTTC
.,TRBJ2-5,TRBV4-2,12,few,CASSHPRETQYF,TGTGCCAGCAGCCACCCTAGGGAGACCCAGTACTTC
TRBD2,TRBJ2-1,TRBV6-2/TRBV6-3,16,.,CASSYVPSGRGNEQFF,TGTGCCAGCAGTTACGTGCCGAGCGGGAGAGGCAATGAGCAGTTCTTC
.,TRBJ2-1,TRBV4-3,15,few,CASSPTSQRRNEQFF,TGCGCCAGCAGCCCGACATCCCAGCGGAGAAATGAGCAGTTCTTC
TRBD2,TRBJ2-1,TRBV11-2,17,few,CASSPSRSGGYYNEQFF,TGTGCCAGCAGCCCAAGCCGGTCGGGAGGGTACTACAATGAGCAGTTCTTC
.,TRBJ1-5,TRBV6-5,15,many,CASSYSPALESPQHF,TGTGCCAGCAGTTACTCGCCGGCTTTAGAATCGCCCCAGCATTTT
.,TRBJ2-3,TRBV29-1,13,few,CSFRQGGGDTQYF,TGCAGCTTCCGACAGGGAGGGGGAGATACGCAGTATTTT
.,TRBJ2-1,TRBV5-1,12,many,CASSLGINEQFF,TGCGCCAGCAGCTTGGGTATCAATGAGCAGTTCTTC
.,TRBJ1-5,TRBV30,13,.,CAWSWDSNQPQHF,TGTGCCTGGAGTTGGGATAGCAATCAGCCCCAGCATTTT
.,TRBJ2-7,TRBV20-1,14,many,CSARGDGTPYEQYF,TGCAGTGCTAGAGGGGACGGGACCCCCTACGAGCAGTACTTC
TRBD1,TRBJ2-5,TRBV5-5,14,many,CASSTTGVKETQYF,TGTGCCAGCAGCACCACAGGGGTGAAGGAGACCCAGTACTTC
.,TRBJ1-2,TRBV7-2,15,.,CASSQRSGGDYGYTF,TGTGCCAGCAGCCAGAGATCTGGGGGCGACTATGGCTACACCTTC
TRBD1,TRBJ2-2,TRBV6-5,15,many,CASRGDRDHTGELFF,TGTGCCAGCAGAGGAGACAGGGACCACACCGGGGAGCTGTTTTTT
.,TRBJ2-3,TRBV5-1,14,.,CASSSMTETDTQYF,TGCGCCAGCAGCTCGATGACGGAAACAGATACGCAGTATTTT
.,TRBJ2-2,TRBV19,14,few,CASSYIGSPGELFF,TGTGCCAGTAGTTATATCGGGAGCCCCGGGGAGCTGTTTTTT
TRBD2,TRBJ2-3,TRBV29-1,13,many,CSEASGSLDTQYF,TGCAGCGAGGCTAGCGGGAGCCTTGATACGCAGTATTTT
.,TRBJ2-2,TRBV5-4,13,.,CASRLDSTGELFF,TGTGCCAGCCGCCTGGACAGCACCGGGGAGCTGTTTTTT
.,TRBJ2-7,TRBV4-2,14,many,CASSVGVIGYEQYF,TGTGCCAGCAGCGTCGGGGTAATAGGCTACGAGCAGTACTTC
.,TRBJ1-1,TRBV5-1,13,.,CASSLDGDTEAFF,TGCGCCAGCAGCTTGGACGGGGACACTGAAGCTTTCTTT
TRBD2,TRBJ2-1,TRBV19,17,few,CASSIWREGFDYNEQFF,TGTGCCAGTAGTATCTGGCGGGAGGGATTTGACTACAATGAGCAGTTCTTC
TRBD2,TRBJ2-5,TRBV20-1,17,.,CSARDSSSGRPGETQYF,TGCAGTGCTAGAGATTCGAGTAGCGGGAGGCCGGGAGAGACCCAGTACTTC
TRBD2,TRBJ2-7,TRBV2,14,.,CASSEQREAYEQYF,TGTGCCAGCAGTGAACAGCGGGAAGCCTACGAGCAGTACTTC
TRBD1,TRBJ2-5,TRBV12-3/TRBV12-4,15,.,CASSPGTGNPGTQYF,TGTGCCAGCAGTCCCGGGACAGGCAACCCCGGGACCCAGTACTTC
TRBD2,TRBJ2-5,TRBV29-1,12,.,CSVEPGGETQYF,TGCAGCGTTGAGCCGGGAGGAGAGACCCAGTACTTC
TRBD2,TRBJ2-2,TRBV20-1,15,few,CSAPLSGSLAGELFF,TGCAGTGCCCCTTTGAGCGGGAGTTTGGCCGGGGAGCTGTTTTTT
.,TRBJ1-1,TRBV7-9,13,many,CASSFAVLGEAFF,TGTGCCAGCAGCTTCGCGGTATTAGGTGAAGCTTTCTTT
TRBD1,TRBJ2-2,TRBV7-2,14,few,CASSQGQGGGELFF,TGTGCCAGCAGCCAGGGACAGGGAGGCGGGGAGCTGTTTTTT
.,TRBJ2-5,TRBV7-8,11,many,CASSSDPTQYF,TGTGCCAGCAGCTCGGACCCGACCCAGTACTTC
.,TRBJ2-7,TRBV27,14,few,CASSLSEGLYEQYF,TGTGCCAGCAGTTTATCGGAGGGGCTCTACGAGCAGTACTTC
.,TRBJ2-1,TRBV18,12,.,CASSLNDNEQFF,TGTGCCAGCTCACTGAACGACAATGAGCAGTTCTTC
.,TRBJ2-1,TRBV6-4,14,few,CASSDSGRNNEQFF,TGTGCCAGCAGTGACTCAGGGCGGAACAATGAGCAGTTCTTC
.,TRBJ2-2,TRBV12-3/TRBV12-4,16,few,CASSFRGVMDTGELFF,TGTGCCAGCAGTTTTAGAGGGGTGATGGACACCGGGGAGCTGTTTTTT
.,TRBJ1-5,TRBV7-9,12,few,CASSVDRQPQHF,TGTGCCAGCAGCGTTGACAGGCAGCCCCAGCATTTT
.,TRBJ2-1,TRBV5-1,16,few,CASSLVSSGTYNEQFF,TGCGCCAGCAGCTTGGTATCGTCGGGAACCTACAATGAGCAGTTCTTC
.,TRBJ2-4,TRBV7-2,15,many,CASSSATPAKNIQYF,TGTGCCAGCAGCTCTGCGACCCCAGCCAAAAACATTCAGTACTTC
.,TRBJ2-7,TRBV6-2/TRBV6-3,11,many,CASSSYHEQYF,TGTGCCAGCAGTTCTTATCACGAGCAGTACTTC
.,TRBJ2-7,TRBV6-5,11,.,CASRAEGEQYF,TGTGCCAGCAGGGCCGAAGGCGAGCAGTACTTC
.,TRBJ2-5,TRBV11-2,13,few,CASSFDAEETQYF,TGTGCCAGCAGCTTCGACGCTGAAGAGACCCAGTACTTC
TRBD2,TRBJ2-5,TRBV2,16,.,CASSGDRLPGGETQYF,TGTGCCAGCAGCGGCGACCGACTACCCGGGGGGGAGACCCAGTACTTC
.,TRBJ2-3,TRBV4-3,17,many,CASSQDRPDSRPPTQYF,TGCGCCAGCAGCCAAGATCGACCTGACAGTCGACCTCCTACGCAGTATTTT
.,TRBJ1-1,TRBV28,12,few,CASSLQGPEAFF,TGTGCCAGCAGTTTGCAGGGCCCTGAAGCTTTCTTT
TRBD1,TRBJ2-1,TRBV7-2,14,many,CASSLLGQGNEQFF,TGTGCCAGCAGCTTATTGGGACAGGGAAATGAGCAGTTCTTC
.,TRBJ2-1,TRBV10-2,12,few,CASSESYNEQFF,TGCGCCAGCAGTGAGTCTTACAATGAGCAGTTCTTC
.,TRBJ1-1,TRBV20-1,14,many,CSASYAGATTEAFF,TGCAGTGCTAGTTACGCAGGGGCGACCACTGAAGCTTTCTTT
.,TRBJ1-2,TRBV19,12,.,CASSTPGDGYTF,TGTGCCAGTAGTACACCAGGGGACGGCTACACCTTC
.,TRBJ2-7,TRBV20-1,14,many,CSVQRVGSSYEQYF,TGCAGTGTCCAGAGGGTGGGAAGCTCCTACGAGCAGTACTTC
TRBD2,TRBJ2-3,TRBV20-1,15,few,CSARFAGGPGDTQYF,TGCAGTGCTCGGTTTGCGGGAGGGCCGGGGGATACGCAGTATTTT
.,TRBJ2-1,TRBV10-3,14,.,CAISKTGTYNEQFF,TGTGCCATCAGTAAAACCGGGACCTACAATGAGCAGTTCTTC
TRBD2,TRBJ2-1,TRBV12-3/TRBV12-4,16,few,CASSQGLAEGKGEQFF,TGTGCCAGCAGTCAGGGACTAGCGGAGGGAAAGGGTGAGCAGTTCTTC
.,TRBJ2-1,TRBV12-3/TRBV12-4,13,many,CASRQGSSNEQFF,TGTGCCAGCAGGCAGGGGTCGAGCAATGAGCAGTTCTTC
.,TRBJ2-1,TRBV20-1,13,few,CSAREQKRNEQFF,TGCAGTGCTAGAGAACAAAAGAGAAATGAGCAGTTCTTC
.,TRBJ2-1,TRBV20-1,16,.,CSARYSGARIYNEQFF,TGCAGTGCTCGTTACTCCGGGGCTAGAATTTACAATGAGCAGTTCTTC
.,TRBJ2-4,TRBV5-1,14,many,CASSWTPWGDIQYF,TGCGCCAGCAGCTGGACGCCTTGGGGAGACATTCAGTACTTC
TRBD2,TRBJ2-3,TRBV7-2,17,.,CASSLAGLAGVRDTQYF,TGTGCCAGCAGCTTAGCGGGGTTAGCGGGGGTTCGGGATACGCAGTATTTT